Presented here are 22 T cell receptor beta chains from one specimen sequenced in a study of T cells in Graves' hyperthyroidism and ophthalmopathy. Amplification of TCR beta CDR3 regions was performed using RNA transcripts as template. First-round RT-PCR of the TCR CDR3 relied on the HTBI primer set. TCRdb ran MiXCR on the multiplex PCR reads and lists one entry per CDR3 protein. The sample contains about 520,000 distinct CDR3 sequences, approximately 25% of which appear only once. The specimen was blood. The source of these receptors is a woman between 25 and 40 years old with Graves' ophthalmopathy.

The rearrangement uses TRBV5-1 and TRBJ2-7; TRBD1 matches at 7 bases. Trimming removed 4 bases from V and 4 bases from J; junction bases left unmatched: 11. CDR3 length: 15 residues. CDR1 and CDR2 (germline): SGHRS, YFSETQ. The CDR3 DNA reads TGCGCCAGCAGCGGGGACGACAGGGTGAAATACGAGCAGTACTTC. This translates into CASSGDDRVKYEQYF.

This clonotype was seen repeatedly, ten times or more. The V and J genes are TRBV10-3 and TRBJ2-7, with D perhaps matching TRBD1 or TRBD2 (5 bases each). Trimming stripped 11 bases from V and 2 bases from J, with 16 bases between. The length of the CDR3 is 13 residues. The germline V gene has CDR1 ENHRY and CDR2 SYGVKD. CDR3: CAGPGRPTYEQYF. The CDR3 DNA reads TGTGCCGGCCCGGGACGGCCAACCTACGAGCAGTACTTC.

Concerning this clonotype itself: One end of the junction is discordant with germline, which a read error may explain. J is TRBJ2-7 and V is TRBV20-1, with 9 bases matching TRBD2. Germline V lookup: CDR1 DFQATT, CDR2 SNEGSKA (reference sequence). This CDR3 is 14 amino acids long. In DNA, the CDR3 is TGCAGTGCCAGAGAGACTAGCGGATCCTACGAGCAGTACTTC. Residues: CSARETSGSYEQYF.

The J gene is TRBJ2-7, the V gene TRBV11-2, with TRBD2 matching over 7 bases. This CDR3 is built from 18 residues. V gave up 5 bases and J gave up 3 bases; unmatched junction bases: 19. Germline-derived CDR1 and CDR2 are SGHAT and FQNNGV. The CDR3: CASSRRTPGGGRFYEQYF. The CDR3 DNA reads TGTGCCAGCAGCCGGCGGACCCCTGGAGGCGGGAGATTCTACGAGCAGTACTTC.

This clonotype has ten or more counts. The V call is TRBV27, the J call TRBJ1-1, with 9 positions matching TRBD1. The length of the CDR3 is 16 residues. The V segment lost 4 bases and the J segment 0 bases; nucleotides outside the gene matches: 6. CDR1 is MNHEY, CDR2 SMNVEV, per germline (reference sequence). The CDR3 spells CASSSRDRALNTEAFF. CDR3 in DNA: TGTGCCAGCAGTTCCCGGGACAGGGCTTTGAACACTGAAGCTTTCTTT.

In this sample, this clonotype turned up many times. The chain carries TRBV6-1 and TRBJ1-5; D may be TRBD1 (5 bases). The CDR3 consists of 13 residues. CDR1 is MNHNS and CDR2 is SASEGT in the germline V gene. Trimming took off 1 base at V and 5 bases at J, with 6 bases between the two ends. The CDR3 coding sequence is TGTGCCAGCAGTGAAGGGACACATCAGCCCCAGCATTTT. This translates into CASSEGTHQPQHF.

This clonotype was detected many times. This sequence joins TRBV6-1 and TRBJ2-2; D remains unclear. CDR3 length equals 12 residues. The germline V gene encodes CDR1 MNHNS and CDR2 SASEGT. V was shortened by 9 bases and J by 7 bases, with 12 bases between the two germline ends. CDR3 loop: CARPVCGGELFF. CDR3 DNA sequence: TGTGCCAGGCCTGTGTGTGGCGGGGAGCTGTTTTTT.

This clonotype was seen more than once but under ten times. J is TRBJ1-2 and V is TRBV18; 9 bases map to TRBD1. The V and J ends lost 3 bases and 3 bases, in that order; junction bases with no gene match: 5. Germline V gene lookup returns CDR1 KGHSH and CDR2 LQKENI. The CDR3 spans 15 residues. Here the CDR3 DNA reads TGTGCCAGCTCACCCGGGACAGGGTCCCACTATGGCTACACCTTC. Residues: CASSPGTGSHYGYTF.

The rearrangement joins TRBV4-2 to TRBJ1-6; D uncertain. Trimming took off 0 bases at V and 11 bases at J, with 14 bases between the two ends. Germline values: CDR1 LGHNA, CDR2 YNFKEQ. The CDR3 is made up of 15 amino acids. The CDR3 is CASSQDITAPPPLHF. The CDR3 bases are TGTGCCAGCAGCCAAGACATAACCGCGCCCCCACCCCTCCACTTT.

This clonotype was observed at least ten times. The CDR3 loop is CASRRAAGGGTEAFF. DNA for the CDR3: TGTGCCAGCAGACGGGCGGCGGGGGGTGGTACTGAAGCTTTCTTT. This chain joins TRBV6-1 and TRBJ1-1, with D tentatively TRBD1 (5 bases). The CDR3 runs to 15 residues. Trimming shortened V by 6 bases and J by 5 bases, and 19 bases separated the two germline ends. CDR1 MNHNS and CDR2 SASEGT come from the germline V gene.

This clonotype has a count of ten or more. The chain is built from TRBV10-3 and TRBJ1-1; tentatively, D is TRBD1 (5 bases). CDR1 and CDR2 (germline): ENHRY, SYGVKD. This CDR3 is 13 amino acids long. V lost 3 bases, J lost 11 bases, and 16 bases lay in between. CDR3 protein: CAISEAGEPEAFF. CDR3 in DNA: TGTGCCATCAGTGAAGCGGGGGAGCCCGAGGCTTTCTTT.

This clonotype was found many times. The chain is built from TRBV6-1 and TRBJ2-5; TRBD1 might be the D (6 bases). The CDR3 covers 16 residues. Deletions cut 0 bases from V and 6 bases from J, with 17 bases between. CDR1 MNHNS and CDR2 SASEGT come from the germline V gene. The CDR3 DNA reads TGTGCCAGCAGTGAAGCGGGCAGGGGTGCGAGACAGACCCAGTACTTC. It yields the protein CASSEAGRGARQTQYF.

The table lists this clonotype with many counts. J is TRBJ2-7 and V is TRBV13, with 7 bases fitting TRBD1. This CDR3 spans 14 amino acids. Germline-derived CDR1 and CDR2 are PRHDT and FYEKMQ (reference sequence). The V segment lost 5 bases and the J segment 3 bases; nucleotides outside the gene matches: 7. The CDR3 loop reads CASSPPTGNYEQYF. The CDR3 nucleotides are TGTGCCAGCAGCCCCCCGACAGGGAACTACGAGCAGTACTTC.

The gene calls are TRBV29-1 and TRBJ2-5, with D possibly TRBD1 on 6 matching bases. CDR3 length: 14 residues. Trimming cost V 5 bases and J 0 bases, with 13 bases left between them. CDR1 and CDR2 from the germline V gene are SQVTM and ANQGSEA. The CDR3 loop reads CSVYPTGNQETQYF. For the CDR3, the DNA is TGCAGCGTTTACCCTACAGGGAACCAAGAGACCCAGTACTTC. The full variable domain, rest sourced from reference TRBV29-1 and TRBJ2-5, is SAVISQKPSRDICQRGTSLTIQCQVDSQVTMMFWYRQQPGQSLTLIATANQGSEATYESGFVIDKFPISRPNLTFSTLTVSNMSPEDSSIYLCSVYPTGNQETQYFGPGTRLLVL.

In this sample, this clonotype turned up many times. J is TRBJ1-2 and V is TRBV2; D not certain. The V end lost 8 bases, the J end lost 8 bases, and 15 bases lay between the germline ends. The CDR3 consists of 12 residues. Per the germline V gene, CDR1 is SNHLY and CDR2 is FYNNEI. CDR3 nucleotides: TGTGCCAGCGGGCCCCCCTTGGGCGGCTACACCTTC. Its translation is CASGPPLGGYTF. Complete variable domain (other parts from reference TRBV2 and TRBJ1-2): EPEVTQTPSHQVTQMGQEVILRCVPISNHLYFYWYRQILGQKVEFLVSFYNNEISEKSEIFDDQFSVERPDGSNFTLKIRSTKLEDSAMYFCASGPPLGGYTFGSGTRLTVV.

This clonotype was seen at least ten times. The rearrangement uses TRBV6-5 and TRBJ1-6; a possible D gene is TRBD1 (5 bases). Germline V CDR1 and CDR2: MNHEY, SVGAGI. Trimming stripped 5 bases from V and 7 bases from J, with 12 bases between. The CDR3 has 14 residues. For the CDR3, the DNA is TGTGCCAGCAGTCTCGACAGCCGGAATTCACCCCTCCACTTT. Translated: CASSLDSRNSPLHF.

In its sample, this clonotype was seen many times. V gene TRBV18 combines with J gene TRBJ2-7; possibly TRBD1 or TRBD2 for D (5 bases each). There are 13 residues in the CDR3. Deletions cut 3 bases from V and 4 bases from J, with 10 bases between. Germline assignment: CDR1 KGHSH and CDR2 LQKENI. This CDR3 reads CASSPMGDYEQYF. In DNA form, the CDR3 reads TGTGCCAGCTCACCCATGGGGGATTACGAGCAGTACTTC.

This clonotype has ten or more counts. The chain joins TRBV27 to TRBJ2-6; D may be TRBD1 (6 bases). The CDR3 sequence is 15 residues long. CDR1 MNHEY and CDR2 SMNVEV come from the germline V gene (reference sequence). The V and J ends lost 2 bases and 4 bases respectively, with 9 bases between them. The CDR3 DNA sequence: TGTGCCAGCAGTTTAACAGGGTGGGGGGCCAACGTCCTGACTTTC. This encodes CASSLTGWGANVLTF.

The chain is built from TRBV5-1 and TRBJ2-7, with 7 nucleotides matching TRBD2. This CDR3 has 13 residues. Germline-derived CDR1 and CDR2 are SGHRS and YFSETQ. J gave up 7 bases and V 0 bases, and 4 bases lay outside the gene matches. The CDR3 sequence: CASSLAGGREQYF. The CDR3 nucleotides are TGCGCCAGCAGCTTGGCCGGGGGGAGGGAGCAGTACTTC.

This clonotype was seen only a few times. An end of the junction differs from the germline gene, which may be a read error. V gene TRBV19 combines with J gene TRBJ1-2; D gene ambiguous. CDR1 is LNHDA, CDR2 SQIVND, per germline (reference sequence). The CDR3 is 13 residues long. The CDR3 DNA reads TGTGCCAGTAGTACGTGGGATTGGCTAATAGTTGCCTTC. Translated, it gives CASSTWDWLIVAF.

This clonotype was counted many times. V and J are TRBV27 and TRBJ2-7, with 7 bases matching TRBD2. This CDR3 is 16 amino acids long. CDR1 MNHEY and CDR2 SMNVEV come from the germline V gene (reference sequence). With V trimmed by 2 bases and J by 1 base, 8 bases remained unmatched. CDR3 in DNA: TGTGCCAGCAGTTTAGGGGGGGGAGTCTATTCCTACGAGCAGTACTTC. This codes for CASSLGGGVYSYEQYF.

This clonotype was counted only a few times. The chain employs TRBV2 and TRBJ1-5; no clear D gene. Germline V gene sequence: CDR1 SNHLY, CDR2 FYNNEI. There are 15 residues in the CDR3. V lost 8 bases to trimming and J lost 3 bases, with 17 bases between them. CDR3 DNA: TGTGCCAGCCCTCCGGATACCCTCGACAATCAGCCCCAGCATTTT. Encoded protein: CASPPDTLDNQPQHF.